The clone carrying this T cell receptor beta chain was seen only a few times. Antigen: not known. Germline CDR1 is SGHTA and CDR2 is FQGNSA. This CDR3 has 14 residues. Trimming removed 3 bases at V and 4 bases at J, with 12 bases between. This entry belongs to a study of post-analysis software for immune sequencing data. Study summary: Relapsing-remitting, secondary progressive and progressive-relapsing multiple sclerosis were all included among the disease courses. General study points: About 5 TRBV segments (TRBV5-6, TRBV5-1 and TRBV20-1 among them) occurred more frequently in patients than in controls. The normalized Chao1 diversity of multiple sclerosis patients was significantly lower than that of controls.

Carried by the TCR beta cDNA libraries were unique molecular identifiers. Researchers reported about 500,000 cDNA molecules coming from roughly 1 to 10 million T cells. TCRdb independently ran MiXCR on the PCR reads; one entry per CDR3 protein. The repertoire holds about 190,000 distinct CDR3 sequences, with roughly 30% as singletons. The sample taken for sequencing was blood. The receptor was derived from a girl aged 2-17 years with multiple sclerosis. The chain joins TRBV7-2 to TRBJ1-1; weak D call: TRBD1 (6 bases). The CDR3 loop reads CASSFYRERTEAFF. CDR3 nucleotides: TGTGCCAGCAGCTTTTACAGGGAACGCACTGAAGCTTTCTTT.